The clone carrying this TCR beta chain showed up just a few times. Germline values: CDR1 MDHEN, CDR2 SYDVKM. V gave up 6 bases and J gave up 4 bases; unmatched junction bases: 14. This CDR3 region has 17 residues. This sample is drawn from a study of spatial heterogeneity in lung cancer. Overall study: Detected beta-chain sequences consistently exceeded alpha-chain sequences.

A single record per CDR3 protein comes from TCRdb applying MiXCR to the 5' RACE reads. The sample includes 30,000 to 45,000 distinct CDR3 sequences, approximately 5.2% of them seen just once. The time point: sample taken at primary tumor resection. No cells were sorted before sequencing. The whole RNA sequenced was extracted from tumor, nontumor lung or frozen PBMC. V and J are TRBV28 and TRBJ2-3, with 9 bases matching TRBD2. Material: PBMCs, obtained at surgery. This receptor was identified in a female donor with early-stage non-small cell lung cancer. The CDR3 DNA follows: TGTGCCAGCAGCCCCCCTCCGGGTAGCGGGAGTGCAGATACGCAGTATTTT. As protein: CASSPPPGSGSADTQYF.